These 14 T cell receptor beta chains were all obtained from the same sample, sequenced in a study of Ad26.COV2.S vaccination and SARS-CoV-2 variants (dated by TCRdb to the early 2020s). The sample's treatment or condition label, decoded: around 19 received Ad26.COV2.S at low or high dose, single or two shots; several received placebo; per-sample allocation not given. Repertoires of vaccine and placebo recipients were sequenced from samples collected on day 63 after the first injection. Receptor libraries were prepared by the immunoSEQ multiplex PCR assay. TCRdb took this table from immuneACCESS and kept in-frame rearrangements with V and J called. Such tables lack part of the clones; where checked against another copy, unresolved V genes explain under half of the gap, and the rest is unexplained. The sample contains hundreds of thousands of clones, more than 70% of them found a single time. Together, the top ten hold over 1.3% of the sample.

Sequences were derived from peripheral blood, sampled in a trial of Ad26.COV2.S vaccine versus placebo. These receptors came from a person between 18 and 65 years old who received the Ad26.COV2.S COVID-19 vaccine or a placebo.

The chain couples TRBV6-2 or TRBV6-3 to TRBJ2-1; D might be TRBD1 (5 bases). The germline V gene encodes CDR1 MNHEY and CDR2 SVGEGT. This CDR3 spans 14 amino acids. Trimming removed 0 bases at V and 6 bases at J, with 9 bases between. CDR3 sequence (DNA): TGTGCCAGCAGTTACTCGAGTAGGGGCAATGAGCAGTTCTTC. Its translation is CASSYSSRGNEQFF.

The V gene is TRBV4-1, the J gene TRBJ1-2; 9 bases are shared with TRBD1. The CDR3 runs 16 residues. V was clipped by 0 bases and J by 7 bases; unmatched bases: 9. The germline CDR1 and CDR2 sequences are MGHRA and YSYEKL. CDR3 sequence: CASSQESQGAVFGYTF. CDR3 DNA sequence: TGCGCCAGCAGCCAAGAATCACAGGGGGCGGTTTTTGGCTACACCTTC.

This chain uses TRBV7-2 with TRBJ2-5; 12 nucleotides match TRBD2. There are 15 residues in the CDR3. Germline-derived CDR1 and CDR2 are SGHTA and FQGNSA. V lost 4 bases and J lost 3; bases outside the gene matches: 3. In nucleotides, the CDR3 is TGTGCCAGCAGCTCGCGGACTAGCGGGGAAGAGACCCAGTACTTC. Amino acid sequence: CASSSRTSGEETQYF. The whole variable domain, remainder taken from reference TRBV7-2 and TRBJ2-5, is GAGVSQSPSNKVTEKGKDVELRCDPISGHTALYWYRQSLGQGLEFLIYFQGNSAPDKSGLPSDRFSAERTGGSVSTLTIQRTQQEDSAVYLCASSSRTSGEETQYFGPGTRLLVL.

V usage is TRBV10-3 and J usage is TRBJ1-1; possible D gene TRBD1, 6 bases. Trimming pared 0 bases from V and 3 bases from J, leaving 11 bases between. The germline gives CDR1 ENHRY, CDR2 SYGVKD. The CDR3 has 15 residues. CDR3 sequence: CAISESQGGDTEAFF. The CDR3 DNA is TGTGCCATCAGTGAGTCACAGGGAGGTGACACTGAAGCTTTCTTT.

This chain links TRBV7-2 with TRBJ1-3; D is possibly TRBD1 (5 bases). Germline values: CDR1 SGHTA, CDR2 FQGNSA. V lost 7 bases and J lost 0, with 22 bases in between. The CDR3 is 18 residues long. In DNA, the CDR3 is TGTGCCAGCATTTGGATTGGTGGGGGGATGAGCTCTGGAAACACCATATATTTT. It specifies CASIWIGGGMSSGNTIYF.

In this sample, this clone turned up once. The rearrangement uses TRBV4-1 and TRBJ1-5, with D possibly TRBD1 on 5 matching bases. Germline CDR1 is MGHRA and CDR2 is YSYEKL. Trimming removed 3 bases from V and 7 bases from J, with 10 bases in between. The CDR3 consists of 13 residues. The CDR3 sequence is CASSHRERQPQHF. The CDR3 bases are TGCGCCAGCAGCCACAGGGAGAGGCAGCCCCAGCATTTT.

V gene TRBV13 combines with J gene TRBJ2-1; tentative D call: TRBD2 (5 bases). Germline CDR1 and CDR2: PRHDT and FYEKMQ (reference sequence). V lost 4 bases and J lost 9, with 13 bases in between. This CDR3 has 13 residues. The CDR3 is CASSSDSLGEQFF. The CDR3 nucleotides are TGTGCCAGCAGCTCGGACTCATTGGGTGAGCAGTTCTTC.

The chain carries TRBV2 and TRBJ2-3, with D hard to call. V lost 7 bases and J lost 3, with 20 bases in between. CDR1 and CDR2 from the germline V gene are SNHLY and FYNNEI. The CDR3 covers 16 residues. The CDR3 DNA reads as TGTGCCAGCACCCCGACAAGCCGTTCCGGTACAGATACGCAGTATTTT. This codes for CASTPTSRSGTDTQYF.

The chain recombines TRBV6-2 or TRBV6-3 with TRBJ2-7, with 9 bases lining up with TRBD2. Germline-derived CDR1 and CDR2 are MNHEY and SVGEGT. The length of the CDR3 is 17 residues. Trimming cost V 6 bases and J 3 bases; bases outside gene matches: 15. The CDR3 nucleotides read TGTGCCAGCAGCTCCCACAAGGCCTTGACTAGCGGCTACGAGCAGTACTTC. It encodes CASSSHKALTSGYEQYF.

CDR3 region: CASSENRVPNQPQHF. CDR3 in DNA: TGTGCCAGCAGTGAAAACAGGGTCCCCAATCAGCCCCAGCATTTT. This rearrangement joins TRBV6-1 to TRBJ1-5; the D gene is possibly TRBD1 (6 bases). V shed 2 bases and J shed 3 bases, with 11 bases lying between them. CDR1 and CDR2 (germline): MNHNS, SASEGT. This CDR3 region has 15 residues.

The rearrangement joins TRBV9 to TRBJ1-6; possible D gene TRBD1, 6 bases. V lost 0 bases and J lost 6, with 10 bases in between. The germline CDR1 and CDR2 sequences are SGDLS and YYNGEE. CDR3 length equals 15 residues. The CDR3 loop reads CASSVAPRGNSPLHF. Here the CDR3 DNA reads TGTGCCAGCAGCGTAGCCCCCAGGGGTAATTCACCCCTCCACTTT.

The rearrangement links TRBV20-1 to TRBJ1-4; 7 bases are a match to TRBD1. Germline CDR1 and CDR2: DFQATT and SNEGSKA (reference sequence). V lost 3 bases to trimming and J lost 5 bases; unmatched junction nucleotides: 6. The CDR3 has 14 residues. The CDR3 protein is CSASLQGGNEKLFF. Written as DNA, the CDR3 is TGCAGTGCTAGTCTTCAGGGGGGGAATGAAAAACTGTTTTTT.

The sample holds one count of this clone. CDR3 bases: TGTGCCAGCAGCTTGTTCGGGGGCGAGCAGTACTTC. Protein product: CASSLFGGEQYF. The chain carries TRBV5-6 and TRBJ2-7; TRBD2 might be the D (6 bases). CDR1 SGHDT and CDR2 YYEEEE come from the germline V gene. This CDR3 is 12 amino acids long. The ends were cut back, 1 base at V and 6 bases at J, with 8 bases in the middle.

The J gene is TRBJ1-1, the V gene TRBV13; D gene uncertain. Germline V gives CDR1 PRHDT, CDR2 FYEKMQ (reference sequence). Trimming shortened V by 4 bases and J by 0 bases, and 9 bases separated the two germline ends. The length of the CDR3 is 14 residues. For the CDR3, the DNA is TGTGCCAGCAGCTCCTCGGGAGTGAACACTGAAGCTTTCTTT. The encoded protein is CASSSSGVNTEAFF.